This TCR beta chain originates from a study of cytomegalovirus exposure and HLA in healthy donors. For the study at large: Unique TCRs from HLA-typed donors, around 79 million of them, were held in an early data release.

CDR3 length equals 14 residues. From germline, CDR1 is SEHNR and CDR2 FQNEAQ (reference sequence). Healthy bone marrow donors made up the donor group. PCR was performed using 60 Vbeta and 13 Jbeta primers. Here immunoSEQ multiplex PCR was the method, and the copy in TCRdb shows in-frame clones only, minus some. The sample has 95,000 to 100,000 clones, around 79% seen once. In the case of this clone: Antigen unknown. The germline gene is not matched at one end of the junction; a read error may be the cause.

Study-wide results and limits: Presence/absence analyses treated sequencing depth as roughly uniform across donors. Earlier analysis found most TCR beta V segments productive about 87% or about 30% of the time.

Material: PBMCs. The TCR was taken from a woman between 35 and 50 years old in good health and CMV-seronegative. The chain carries TRBV7-9 and TRBJ1-2; tentative D call: TRBD1 (5 bases). The chain's CDR3 is CSSSLFREDRGYTF. DNA for the CDR3: TGTTCCAGCAGCTTATTCAGGGAGGATCGCGGCTACACCTTC.